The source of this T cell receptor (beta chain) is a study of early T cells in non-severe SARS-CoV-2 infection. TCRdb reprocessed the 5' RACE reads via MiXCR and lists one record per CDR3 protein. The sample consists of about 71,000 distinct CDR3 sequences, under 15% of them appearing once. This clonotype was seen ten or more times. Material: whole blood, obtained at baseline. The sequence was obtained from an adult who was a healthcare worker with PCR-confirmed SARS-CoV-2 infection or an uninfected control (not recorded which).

CDR3: CASSTPLGQPQHF. For the CDR3, the DNA is TGTGCCAGCTCCACTCCCCTGGGACAGCCCCAGCATTTT. The chain has TRBV7-2 and TRBJ1-5; D gene uncertain. This CDR3 is 13 amino acids long. V dropped 8 bases and J dropped 7 bases, with 15 bases sitting between them. CDR1 and CDR2 from the germline V gene are SGHTA and FQGNSA.